This T cell receptor beta chain was found in a study of radiotherapy plus CTLA-4 blockade in lung cancer. The wider study: Objective response rate was 18%; disease control rate, 25% to 35%.

Only one count was recorded for this clone. No antigen is known for it. The CDR3 runs to 19 residues. Germline V gene data show CDR1 as MNHEY and CDR2 as SMNVEV (reference sequence). The V gene end was trimmed by 2 bases and the J gene end by 2 bases; junction bases not matched to a gene: 15. Libraries were prepared by immunoSEQ multiplex PCR; TCRdb keeps only in-frame clonotypes and omits some of them. This table holds 70,000 to 95,000 clones, around 86% found once. It was focal radiation plus CTLA-4 blockade with ipilimumab that patients with chemo-refractory metastatic non-small-cell lung cancer received. Broader study findings: Clones derived from tumor TCRs expanded in blood after radiotherapy plus ipilimumab. It was early blood T cell clone dynamics, with interferon-beta, that reportedly best predicted response.

V and J are TRBV27 and TRBJ2-7; 10 bases are a match to TRBD1. The receptor was isolated from a human donor with non-small cell lung cancer that progressed on radiotherapy plus ipilimumab. Specimen: peripheral blood, collected from a patient treated with radiotherapy plus ipilimumab. The CDR3, as DNA: TGTGCCAGCAGTTTAAAGCCGGGTAGGGACAGGGGCCATCCCTACGAGCAGTACTTC. Its protein product is CASSLKPGRDRGHPYEQYF.